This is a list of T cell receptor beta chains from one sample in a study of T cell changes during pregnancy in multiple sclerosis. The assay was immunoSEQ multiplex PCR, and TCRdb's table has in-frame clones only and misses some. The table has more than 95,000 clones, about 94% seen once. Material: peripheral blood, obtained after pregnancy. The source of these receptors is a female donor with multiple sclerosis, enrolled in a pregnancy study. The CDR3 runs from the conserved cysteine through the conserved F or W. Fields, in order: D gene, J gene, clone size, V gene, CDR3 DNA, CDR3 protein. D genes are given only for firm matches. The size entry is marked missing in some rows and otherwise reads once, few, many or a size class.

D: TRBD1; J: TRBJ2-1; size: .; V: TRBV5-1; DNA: TGCGCCAGCAGCTTGTTCGGACAGGGGGCGCGGGAGCAGTTCTTC; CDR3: CASSLFGQGAREQFF
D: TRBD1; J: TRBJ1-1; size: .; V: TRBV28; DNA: TGTGCCAGCAGTTTAAGGGGGCTTCCTGGTGTGATAAACACTGAAGCTTTCTTT; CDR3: CASSLRGLPGVINTEAFF
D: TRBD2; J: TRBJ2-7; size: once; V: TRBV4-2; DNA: TGTGCCAGCAGCCAAGTTGCGGGAGCGTCCCCTTACGAGCAGTACTTC; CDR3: CASSQVAGASPYEQYF
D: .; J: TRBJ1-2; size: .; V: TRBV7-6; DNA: TGTGCCAGCAGCCCTAACACCGGGGGGGCCTATGGCTACACCTTC; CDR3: CASSPNTGGAYGYTF
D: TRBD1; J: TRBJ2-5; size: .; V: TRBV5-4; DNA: TGTGCCAGCAGGGATGGGACAGTAGAGACCCAGTACTTC; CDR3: CASRDGTVETQYF
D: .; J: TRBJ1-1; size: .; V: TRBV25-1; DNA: TGTGCCAGCAGTGACTCGCGACGGACAGCTGAAGCTTTCTTT; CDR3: CASSDSRRTAEAFF
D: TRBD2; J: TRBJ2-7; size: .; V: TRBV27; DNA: TGTGCCAGCGGGACAGCGGGAGGCGGCCCCGAGCAGTACTTC; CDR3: CASGTAGGGPEQYF
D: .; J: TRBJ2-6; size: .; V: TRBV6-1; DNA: TGTGCCAGCAGTGAAGACGGGGGGCGGGGGGCCAACGTCCTGACTTTC; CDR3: CASSEDGGRGANVLTF
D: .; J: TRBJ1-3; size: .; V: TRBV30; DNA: TGTGCCTGGAGTACAGGAGGAAACACCATATATTTT; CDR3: CAWSTGGNTIYF
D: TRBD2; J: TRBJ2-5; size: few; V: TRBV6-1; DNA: TGTGCCAGCAGTGAACTAGCGGGAGCCCAAGAGACCCAGTACTTC; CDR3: CASSELAGAQETQYF
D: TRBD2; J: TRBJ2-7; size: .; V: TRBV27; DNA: TGTGCCAGCAGTCCATTAGGCCCTAGCGGGAGCAACGAGCAGTACTTC; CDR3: CASSPLGPSGSNEQYF
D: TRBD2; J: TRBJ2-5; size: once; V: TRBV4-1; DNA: TGCGCCAGCAGCCAACGAGCGGGAGAAGAGACCCAGTACTTC; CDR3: CASSQRAGEETQYF
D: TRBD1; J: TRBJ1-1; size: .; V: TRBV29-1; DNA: TGCAGCGTTGCAGCAGGGGGCAAGAACACTGAAGCTTTCTTT; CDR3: CSVAAGGKNTEAFF
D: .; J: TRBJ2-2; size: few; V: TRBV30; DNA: TGTGCCTGGAGCGCCCCGGGACTCCACACCGGGGAGCTGTTTTTT; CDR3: CAWSAPGLHTGELFF
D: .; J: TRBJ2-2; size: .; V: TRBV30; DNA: TGTGCCTGGGGTCCCCAGGTCGGGGAGCTGTTTTTT; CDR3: CAWGPQVGELFF
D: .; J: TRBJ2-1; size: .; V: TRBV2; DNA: TGTGCCAGCAGTGAATATGACAGGCCCCCCTACAATGAGCAGTTCTTC; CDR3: CASSEYDRPPYNEQFF
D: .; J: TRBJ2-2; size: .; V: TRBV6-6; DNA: TGTGCCAGCAGTAAGACAGCTGCGAACACCGGGGAGCTGTTTTTT; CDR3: CASSKTAANTGELFF
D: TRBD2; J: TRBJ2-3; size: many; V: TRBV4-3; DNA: TGCGCCAGCAGCCCTGGGACTAGCGGGAGTAAAGATACGCAGTATTTT; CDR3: CASSPGTSGSKDTQYF
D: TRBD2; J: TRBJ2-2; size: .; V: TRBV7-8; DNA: TGTGCCAGCAGCGAAATAGCGGGAGGTACCGGGGAGCTGTTTTTT; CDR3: CASSEIAGGTGELFF
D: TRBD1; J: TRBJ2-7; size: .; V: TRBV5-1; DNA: TGCGCCAGCAGCCCCGGGACAGGGGGTTTCGAGCAGTACTTC; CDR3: CASSPGTGGFEQYF
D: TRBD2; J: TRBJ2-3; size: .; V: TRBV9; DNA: TGTGCCAGCAGCACCGGGACTAGCGGGAGGTTAACAGATACGCAGTATTTT; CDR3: CASSTGTSGRLTDTQYF
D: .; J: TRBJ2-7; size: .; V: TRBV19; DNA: TGTGCCAGTAGTATAAAGGCGGGCTACGAGCAGTACTTC; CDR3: CASSIKAGYEQYF
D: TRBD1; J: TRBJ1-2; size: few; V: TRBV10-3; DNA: TGTGCCATCACCGGACAGGGAAGTGGCTACACCTTC; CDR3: CAITGQGSGYTF
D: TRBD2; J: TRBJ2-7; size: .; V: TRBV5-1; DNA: TGCACCAGCAGCTTCACAAGCGGGACCTACTCCTACGAGCAGTACTTC; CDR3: CTSSFTSGTYSYEQYF
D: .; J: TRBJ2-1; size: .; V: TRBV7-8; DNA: TGTGCCAGCAGCTTAGAGAGAGGCTACAATGAGCAGTTCTTC; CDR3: CASSLERGYNEQFF
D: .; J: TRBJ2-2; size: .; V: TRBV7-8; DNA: TGTGCCAGCAGCTTAGCGGGCGCGAACACCGGGGAGCTGTTTTTT; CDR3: CASSLAGANTGELFF
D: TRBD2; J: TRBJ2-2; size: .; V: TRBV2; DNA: TGTGCCAGCACCTTTCTCGGGACTAGCGGGAGCCGGGAGCTGTTTTTT; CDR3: CASTFLGTSGSRELFF
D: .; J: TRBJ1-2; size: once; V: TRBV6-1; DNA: TGTGCCAGCACGAGTACCACCTATGGCTACACCTTC; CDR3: CASTSTTYGYTF
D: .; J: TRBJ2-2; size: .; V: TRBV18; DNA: TGTGCCAGCTCACCACTAGGTCAGGGGCACACCGGGGAGCTGTTTTTT; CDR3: CASSPLGQGHTGELFF
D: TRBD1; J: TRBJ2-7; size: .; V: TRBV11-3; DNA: TGTGCCAGCAGCTCGACAGGGCACGAGCAGTACTTC; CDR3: CASSSTGHEQYF
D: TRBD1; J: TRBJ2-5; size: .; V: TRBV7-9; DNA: TGTGCCAGCAGATCCCGGACAGGGATGGCAGAGACCCAGTACTTC; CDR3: CASRSRTGMAETQYF
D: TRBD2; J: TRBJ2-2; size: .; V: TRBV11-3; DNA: TGTGCCAGCAGCTTACAGGGACTAGTAAGCACCGGGGAGCTGTTTTTT; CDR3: CASSLQGLVSTGELFF
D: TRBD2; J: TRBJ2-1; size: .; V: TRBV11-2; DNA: TGTGCCAGCAGCTTGGTTCCTAGCGGGGGGGCGAATGAGCAGTTCTTC; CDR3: CASSLVPSGGANEQFF
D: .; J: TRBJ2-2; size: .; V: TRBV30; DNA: TGTGCCTGTTCTCGGGGTAGTAGCGGCAACACCGGGGAGCTGTTTTTT; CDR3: CACSRGSSGNTGELFF
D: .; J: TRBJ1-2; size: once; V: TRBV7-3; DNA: TGTGCCAGCAGCTTAGTAAGGGGCAAGGAGCATGGCTACACCTTC; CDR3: CASSLVRGKEHGYTF
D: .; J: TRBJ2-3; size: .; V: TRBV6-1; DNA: TGTGCCAGCAGTGAAACGGGAAGTTACTACGGCACAGATACGCAGTATTTT; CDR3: CASSETGSYYGTDTQYF
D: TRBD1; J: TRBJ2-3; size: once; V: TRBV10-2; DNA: TGCGCCAGCAGTCAGGGGGCTCGCACAGATACGCAGTATTTT; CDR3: CASSQGARTDTQYF
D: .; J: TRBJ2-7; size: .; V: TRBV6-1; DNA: TGTGCCAGCAGTGAAGCAAAAAATCGACAGATTGCCTACGAGCAGTACTTC; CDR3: CASSEAKNRQIAYEQYF
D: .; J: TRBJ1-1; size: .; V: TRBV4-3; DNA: TGCGCCAGCAGCCAAGACGTTTGGGCAGCGAACACTGAAGCTTTCTTT; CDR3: CASSQDVWAANTEAFF
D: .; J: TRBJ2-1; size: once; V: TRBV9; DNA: TGTGCCAGCAGCGTTGGGGAGGGGGGGGGTAGCGATGAGCAGTTCTTC; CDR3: CASSVGEGGGSDEQFF
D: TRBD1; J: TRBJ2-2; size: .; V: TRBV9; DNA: TGTGCCAGCAGCGTATTTTTGGGGGGGGGACAGGGTAACACCGGGGAGCTGTTTTTT; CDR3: CASSVFLGGGQGNTGELFF
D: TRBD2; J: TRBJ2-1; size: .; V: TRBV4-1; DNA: TGCGCCAGCAGCCGGACTAGCGGGACGTACAATGAGCAGTTCTTC; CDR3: CASSRTSGTYNEQFF
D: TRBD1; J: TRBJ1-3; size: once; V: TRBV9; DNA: TGTGCCAGCAGCGTGGACAGGGCGCAAGGAAACACCATATATTTT; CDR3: CASSVDRAQGNTIYF
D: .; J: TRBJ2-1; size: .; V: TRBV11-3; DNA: TGTGCCAGCAGCTTAGATTCAGGGAACCCCTACAATGAGCAGTTCTTC; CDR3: CASSLDSGNPYNEQFF
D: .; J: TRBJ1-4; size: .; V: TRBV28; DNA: TGTGCCAGCAGACCTTTTATCACAGGGTGGGTTACATCAAATGAAAAACTGTTTTTT; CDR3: CASRPFITGWVTSNEKLFF
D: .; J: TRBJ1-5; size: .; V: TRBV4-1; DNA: TGCGCCAGCAGCCAAGTCTCTAGTCAGCCCCAGCATTTT; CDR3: CASSQVSSQPQHF
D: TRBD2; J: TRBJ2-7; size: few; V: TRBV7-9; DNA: TGTGCCAGCAGCTTCACTAGCGGGAGGTCCTACGAGCAGTACTTC; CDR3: CASSFTSGRSYEQYF
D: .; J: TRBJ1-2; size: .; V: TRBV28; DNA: TGTGCCAGCAGTTCTCTGGGCAGCAACTATGGCTACACCTTC; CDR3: CASSSLGSNYGYTF
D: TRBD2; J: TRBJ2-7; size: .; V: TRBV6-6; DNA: TGTGCCAGCAGCCGGACTAGCGGGACGGGCGAGCAGTACTTC; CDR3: CASSRTSGTGEQYF
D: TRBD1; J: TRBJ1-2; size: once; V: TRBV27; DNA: TGTGCCACCCGGACAGGGGACCTTCGCTACACCTTC; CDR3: CATRTGDLRYTF
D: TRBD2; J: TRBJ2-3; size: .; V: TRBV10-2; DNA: TGCGCCAGCAGAGCCGGGACTAGCGGCACAGATACGCAGTATTTT; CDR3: CASRAGTSGTDTQYF